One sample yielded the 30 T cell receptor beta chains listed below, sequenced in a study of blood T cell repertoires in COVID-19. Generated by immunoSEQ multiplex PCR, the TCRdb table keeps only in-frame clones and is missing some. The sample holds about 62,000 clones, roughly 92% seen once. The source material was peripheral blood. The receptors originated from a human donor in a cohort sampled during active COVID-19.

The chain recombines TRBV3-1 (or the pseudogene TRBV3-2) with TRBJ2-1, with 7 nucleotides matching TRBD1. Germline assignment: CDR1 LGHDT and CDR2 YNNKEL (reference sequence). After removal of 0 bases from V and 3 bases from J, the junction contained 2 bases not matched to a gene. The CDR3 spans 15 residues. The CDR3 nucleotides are TGTGCCAGCAGCCAAGAAGGGGGCAACTACAATGAGCAGTTCTTC. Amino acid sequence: CASSQEGGNYNEQFF.

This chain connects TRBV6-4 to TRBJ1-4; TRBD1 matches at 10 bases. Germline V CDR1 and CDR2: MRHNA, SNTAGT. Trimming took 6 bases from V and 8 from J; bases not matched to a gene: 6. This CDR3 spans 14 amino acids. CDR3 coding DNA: TGTGCCAGCAGCCGGACAGGGGGACGAGAAAAACTGTTTTTT. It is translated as CASSRTGGREKLFF.

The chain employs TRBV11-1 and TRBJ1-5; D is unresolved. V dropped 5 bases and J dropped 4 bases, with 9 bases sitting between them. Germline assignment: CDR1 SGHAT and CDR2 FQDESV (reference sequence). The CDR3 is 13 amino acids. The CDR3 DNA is TGTGCCAGCAGCGTTACACGAAATCAGCCCCAGCATTTT. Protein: CASSVTRNQPQHF.

CDR3 protein: CASSPWTGAEQYF. CDR3 in DNA: TGTGCCAGCAGCCCTTGGACAGGGGCCGAGCAGTACTTC. The rearrangement joins TRBV5-8 to TRBJ2-7, with TRBD1 matching 9 bases. The V gene end was trimmed by 4 bases and the J gene end by 6 bases; junction bases not matched to a gene: 5. This CDR3 contains 13 residues. The germline gives CDR1 SGHTS, CDR2 YDEGEE.

CDR3 nucleotides: TGTGCCAGCAGCCTCCTGGCGGGGGGTGAGCAGTACTTC. Its translation: CASSLLAGGEQYF. V and J are TRBV6-6 and TRBJ2-7, with TRBD2 identical over 8 bases. The CDR3 has 13 amino acids. V was clipped by 6 bases and J by 7 bases; unmatched bases: 8. Germline CDR1 reads MNHNY; CDR2 reads SVGAGI (reference sequence).

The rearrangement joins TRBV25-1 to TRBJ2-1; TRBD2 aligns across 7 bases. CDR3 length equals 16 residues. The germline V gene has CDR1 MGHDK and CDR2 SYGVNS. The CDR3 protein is CPTLYWAGALYNEQFF. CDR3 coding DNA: TGTCCAACACTCTATTGGGCGGGAGCCCTCTACAATGAGCAGTTCTTC.

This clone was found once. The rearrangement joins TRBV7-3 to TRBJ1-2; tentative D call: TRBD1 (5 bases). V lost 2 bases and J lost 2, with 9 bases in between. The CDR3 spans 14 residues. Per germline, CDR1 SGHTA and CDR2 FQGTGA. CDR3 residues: CASSLGSGNYGYTF. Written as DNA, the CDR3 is TGTGCCAGCAGCTTAGGTTCAGGGAACTATGGCTACACCTTC. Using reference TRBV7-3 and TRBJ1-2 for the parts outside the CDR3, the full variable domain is GAGVSQTPSNKVTEKGKYVELRCDPISGHTALYWYRQSLGQGPEFLIYFQGTGAADDSGLPNDRFFAVRPEGSVSTLKIQRTERGDSAVYLCASSLGSGNYGYTFGSGTRLTVV.

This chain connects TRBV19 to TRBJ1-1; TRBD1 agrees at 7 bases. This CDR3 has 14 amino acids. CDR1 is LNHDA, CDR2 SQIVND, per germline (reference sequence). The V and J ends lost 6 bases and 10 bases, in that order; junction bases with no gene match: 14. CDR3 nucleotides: TGTGCCAGTAGCCCGGACAGGCCCTGGGGAGGAGCTTTCTTT. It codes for CASSPDRPWGGAFF. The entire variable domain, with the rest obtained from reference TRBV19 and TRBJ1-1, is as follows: DGGITQSPKYLFRKEGQNVTLSCEQNLNHDAMYWYRQDPGQGLRLIYYSQIVNDFQKGDIAEGYSVSREKKESFPLTVTSAQKNPTAFYLCASSPDRPWGGAFFGQGTRLTVV.

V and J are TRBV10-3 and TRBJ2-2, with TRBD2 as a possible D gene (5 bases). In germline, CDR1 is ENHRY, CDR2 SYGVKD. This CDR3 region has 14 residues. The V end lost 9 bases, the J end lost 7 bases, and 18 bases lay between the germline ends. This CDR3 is CAIRGTGSGGELFF. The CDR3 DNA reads TGTGCCATTCGGGGTACGGGCTCGGGCGGGGAGCTGTTTTTT.

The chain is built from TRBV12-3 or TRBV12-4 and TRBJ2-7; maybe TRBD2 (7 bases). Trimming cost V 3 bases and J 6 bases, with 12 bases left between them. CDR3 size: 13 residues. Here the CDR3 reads CASSLAGAVEQYF. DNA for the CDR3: TGTGCCAGCAGTTTGGCGGGGGCAGTCGAGCAGTACTTC.

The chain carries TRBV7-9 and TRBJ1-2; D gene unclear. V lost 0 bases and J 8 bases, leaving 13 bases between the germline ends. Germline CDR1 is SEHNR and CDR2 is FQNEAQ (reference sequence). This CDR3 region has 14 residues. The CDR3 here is CASSLANWARGYTF. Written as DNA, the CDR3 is TGTGCCAGCAGCTTAGCGAACTGGGCCCGGGGCTACACCTTC.

In DNA, the CDR3 is TGTGCCAGCAGTTTAGGCGGGGGGCAGGGGGTTAGACAGTACTTC. This encodes CASSLGGGQGVRQYF. This rearrangement joins TRBV28 to TRBJ2-7; a possible D gene is TRBD2 (8 bases). Trimming took 2 bases from V and 10 from J, leaving 21 bases between them. The germline CDR1 and CDR2 sequences are MDHEN and SYDVKM. The CDR3 spans 15 residues.

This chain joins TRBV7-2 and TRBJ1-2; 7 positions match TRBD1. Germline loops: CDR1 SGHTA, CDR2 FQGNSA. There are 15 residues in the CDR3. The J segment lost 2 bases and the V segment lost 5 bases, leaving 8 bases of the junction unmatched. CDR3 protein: CASSPNPGQNYGYTF. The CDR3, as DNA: TGTGCCAGCAGCCCTAATCCGGGACAGAACTATGGCTACACCTTC.

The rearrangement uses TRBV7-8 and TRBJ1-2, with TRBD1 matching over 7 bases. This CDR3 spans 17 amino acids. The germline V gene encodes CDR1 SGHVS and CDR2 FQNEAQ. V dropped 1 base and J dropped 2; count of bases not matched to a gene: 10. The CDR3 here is CASSLVFRQGKNYGYTF. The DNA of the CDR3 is TGTGCCAGCAGCTTAGTATTTAGACAGGGAAAAAACTATGGCTACACCTTC.

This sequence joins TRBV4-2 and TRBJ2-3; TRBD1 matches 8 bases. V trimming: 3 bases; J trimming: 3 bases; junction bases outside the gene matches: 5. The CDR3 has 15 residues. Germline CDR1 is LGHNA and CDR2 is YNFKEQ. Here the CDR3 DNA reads TGTGCCAGCAGCCAGGTAGACAGGGGAACAGATACGCAGTATTTT. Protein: CASSQVDRGTDTQYF.

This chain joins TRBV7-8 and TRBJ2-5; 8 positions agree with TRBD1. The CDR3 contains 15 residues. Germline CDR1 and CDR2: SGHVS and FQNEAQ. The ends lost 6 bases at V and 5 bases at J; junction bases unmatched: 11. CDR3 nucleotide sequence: TGTGCCAGCAGACCCCGGACAGGGCCATGGGAGACCCAGTACTTC. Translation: CASRPRTGPWETQYF.

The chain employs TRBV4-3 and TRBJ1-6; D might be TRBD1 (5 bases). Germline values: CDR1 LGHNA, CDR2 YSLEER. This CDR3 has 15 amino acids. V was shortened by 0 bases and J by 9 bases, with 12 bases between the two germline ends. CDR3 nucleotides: TGCGCCAGCAGCCAAGAACAGGCTCCTAGTTCACCCCTCCACTTT. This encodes CASSQEQAPSSPLHF.

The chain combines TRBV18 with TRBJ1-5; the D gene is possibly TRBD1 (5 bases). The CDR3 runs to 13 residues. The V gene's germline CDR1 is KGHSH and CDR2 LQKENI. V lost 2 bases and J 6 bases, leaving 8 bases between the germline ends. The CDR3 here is CASSPGAGQPQHF. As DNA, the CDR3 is TGTGCCAGCTCACCAGGGGCTGGTCAGCCCCAGCATTTT. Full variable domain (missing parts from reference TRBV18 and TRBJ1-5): NAGVMQNPRHLVRRRGQEARLRCSPMKGHSHVYWYRQLPEEGLKFMVYLQKENIIDESGMPKERFSAEFPKEGPSILRIQQVVRGDSAAYFCASSPGAGQPQHFGDGTRLSIL.

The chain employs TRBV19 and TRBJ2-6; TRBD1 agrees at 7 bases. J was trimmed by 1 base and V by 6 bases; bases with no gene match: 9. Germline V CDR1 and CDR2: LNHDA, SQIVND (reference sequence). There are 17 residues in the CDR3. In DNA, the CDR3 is TGTGCCAGTAGCCTACTGGGACAGCCTTCTGGGGCCAACGTCCTGACTTTC. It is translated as CASSLLGQPSGANVLTF.

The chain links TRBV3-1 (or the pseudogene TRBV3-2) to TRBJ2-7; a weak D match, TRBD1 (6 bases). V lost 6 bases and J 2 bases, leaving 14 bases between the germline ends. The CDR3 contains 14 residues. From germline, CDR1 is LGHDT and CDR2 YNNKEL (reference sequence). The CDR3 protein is CASRSRDNTYEQYF. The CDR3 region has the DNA TGTGCCAGCAGGTCCCGGGACAATACCTACGAGCAGTACTTC.

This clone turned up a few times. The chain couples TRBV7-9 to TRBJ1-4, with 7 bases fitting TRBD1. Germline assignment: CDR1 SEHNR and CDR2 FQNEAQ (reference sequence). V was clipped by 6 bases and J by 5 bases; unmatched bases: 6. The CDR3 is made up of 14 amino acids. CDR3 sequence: CASRPDRQNEKLFF. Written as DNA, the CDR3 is TGTGCCAGCAGGCCGGACAGGCAAAATGAAAAACTGTTTTTT.

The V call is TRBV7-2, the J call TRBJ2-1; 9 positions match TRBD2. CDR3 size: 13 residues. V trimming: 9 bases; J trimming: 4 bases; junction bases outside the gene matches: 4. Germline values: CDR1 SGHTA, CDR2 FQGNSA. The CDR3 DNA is TGTGCCAGTCGACTAGCGGCGTACAATGAGCAGTTCTTC. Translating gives CASRLAAYNEQFF.

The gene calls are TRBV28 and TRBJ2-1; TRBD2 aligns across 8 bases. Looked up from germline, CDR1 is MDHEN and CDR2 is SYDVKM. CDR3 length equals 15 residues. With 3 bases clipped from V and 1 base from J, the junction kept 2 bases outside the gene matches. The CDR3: CASSFSGGSYNEQFF. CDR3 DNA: TGTGCCAGCAGTTTTTCGGGGGGGTCCTACAATGAGCAGTTCTTC. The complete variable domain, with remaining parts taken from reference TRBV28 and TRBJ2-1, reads DVKVTQSSRYLVKRTGEKVFLECVQDMDHENMFWYRQDPGLGLRLIYFSYDVKMKEKGDIPEGYSVSREKKERFSLILESASTNQTSMYLCASSFSGGSYNEQFFGPGTRLTVL.

CDR3 protein: CASSRGQGREKLFF. The CDR3 DNA is TGCGCCAGCAGCCGCGGACAGGGAAGGGAAAAACTGTTTTTT. This chain joins TRBV5-1 and TRBJ1-4; TRBD1 aligns across 8 bases. V shed 4 bases, J shed 8 bases, and the junction held 7 bases outside the gene matches. Germline CDR1 is SGHRS and CDR2 is YFSETQ. CDR3 length: 14 amino acids. The whole variable domain, filled in from reference TRBV5-1 and TRBJ1-4, reads KAGVTQTPRYLIKTRGQQVTLSCSPISGHRSVSWYQQTPGQGLQFLFEYFSETQRNKGNFPGRFSGRQFSNSRSEMNVSTLELGDSALYLCASSRGQGREKLFFGSGTQLSVL.

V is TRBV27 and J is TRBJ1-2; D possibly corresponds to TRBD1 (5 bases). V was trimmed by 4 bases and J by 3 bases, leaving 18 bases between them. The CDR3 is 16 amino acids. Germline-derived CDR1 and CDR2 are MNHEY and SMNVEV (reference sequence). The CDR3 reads CASSWQGQGPYYGYTF. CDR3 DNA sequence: TGTGCCAGCAGTTGGCAGGGTCAGGGCCCGTACTATGGCTACACCTTC.

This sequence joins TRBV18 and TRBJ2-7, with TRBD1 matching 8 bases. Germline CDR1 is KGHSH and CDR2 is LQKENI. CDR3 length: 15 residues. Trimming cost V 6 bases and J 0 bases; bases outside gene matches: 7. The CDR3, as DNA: TGTGCCAGCTCCCCCCGACAGGGGAGCTCCTACGAGCAGTACTTC. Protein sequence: CASSPRQGSSYEQYF. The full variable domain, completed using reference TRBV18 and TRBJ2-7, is NAGVMQNPRHLVRRRGQEARLRCSPMKGHSHVYWYRQLPEEGLKFMVYLQKENIIDESGMPKERFSAEFPKEGPSILRIQQVVRGDSAAYFCASSPRQGSSYEQYFGPGTRLTVT.

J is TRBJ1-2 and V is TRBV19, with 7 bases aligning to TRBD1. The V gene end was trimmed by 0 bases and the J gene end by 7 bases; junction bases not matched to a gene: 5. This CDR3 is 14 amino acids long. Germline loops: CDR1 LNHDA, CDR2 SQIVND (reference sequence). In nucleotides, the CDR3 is TGTGCCAGTAGTATAGATGGAGGGGGCGGTGGCTACACCTTC. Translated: CASSIDGGGGGYTF.

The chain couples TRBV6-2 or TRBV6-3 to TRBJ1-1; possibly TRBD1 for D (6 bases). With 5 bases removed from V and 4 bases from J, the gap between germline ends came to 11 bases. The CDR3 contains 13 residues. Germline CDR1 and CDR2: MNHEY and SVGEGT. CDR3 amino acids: CASSGQLTTEAFF. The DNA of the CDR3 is TGTGCCAGCAGTGGACAGTTGACCACTGAAGCTTTCTTT.

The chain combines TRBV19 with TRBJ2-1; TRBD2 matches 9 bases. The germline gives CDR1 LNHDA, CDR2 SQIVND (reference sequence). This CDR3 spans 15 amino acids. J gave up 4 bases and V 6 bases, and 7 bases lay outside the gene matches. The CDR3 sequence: CASRGGLAAYNEQFF. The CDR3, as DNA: TGTGCCAGTAGGGGGGGACTAGCCGCTTACAATGAGCAGTTCTTC. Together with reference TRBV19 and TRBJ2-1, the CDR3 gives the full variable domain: DGGITQSPKYLFRKEGQNVTLSCEQNLNHDAMYWYRQDPGQGLRLIYYSQIVNDFQKGDIAEGYSVSREKKESFPLTVTSAQKNPTAFYLCASRGGLAAYNEQFFGPGTRLTVL.

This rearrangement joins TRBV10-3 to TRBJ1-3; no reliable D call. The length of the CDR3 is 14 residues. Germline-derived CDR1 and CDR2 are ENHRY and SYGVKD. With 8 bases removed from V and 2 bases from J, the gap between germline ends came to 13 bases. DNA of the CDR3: TGTGCCATCGGTTCGGTGAACCCTGGAAACACCATATATTTT. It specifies CAIGSVNPGNTIYF.